This T cell receptor beta chain was found in a study of cytomegalovirus exposure and HLA in healthy donors. The V and J ends lost 4 bases and 6 bases, in that order; junction bases with no gene match: 6. This CDR3 region has 15 residues. Germline values: CDR1 SGHRS, CDR2 YFSETQ. With 60 Vbeta and 13 Jbeta primers, the PCR was carried out. TCRdb's table, derived via immunoSEQ multiplex PCR, lists solely in-frame clones and lacks some. This sample carries 180,000 or so clones, 75% to 80% of them seen once, and the ten largest clones take around an eighth. The J gene is TRBJ2-1, the V gene TRBV5-1; 11 bases are a match to TRBD1. The sequencing sample was made of PBMCs. The source of this sequence is a man aged 50-60 years in good health and CMV-seropositive. The CDR3 DNA reads as TGCGCCAGCAGCCCTGGACAGGGGGCTGTCAATGAGCAGTTCTTC. The encoded protein is CASSPGQGAVNEQFF.